Shown below are 20 T cell receptor beta chains from a single sample sequenced in a study of T cell responses to AZD1222 COVID-19 vaccine. This table comes from immunoSEQ multiplex PCR, and its TCRdb copy is limited to in-frame clones, with some not included. The sample yields around 160,000 clones, around nine tenths seen once. Specimen: peripheral blood, collected on day 0 of AZD1222 vaccination. All receptors come from an adult in good health.

This clone showed up just once. The chain combines TRBV27 with TRBJ1-1; possibly TRBD1 for D (5 bases). This CDR3 spans 15 amino acids. In germline, CDR1 is MNHEY, CDR2 SMNVEV (reference sequence). V was shortened by 1 base and J by 4 bases, with 13 bases between the two germline ends. This chain's CDR3 is CASSLFGGMGTEAFF. The CDR3 DNA sequence: TGTGCCAGCAGTTTATTTGGGGGGATGGGCACTGAAGCTTTCTTT.

The chain joins TRBV16 to TRBJ1-1; no firm D call. The germline gives CDR1 KGHSY, CDR2 FQNENV. This CDR3 is built from 15 residues. The V and J ends lost 4 bases and 0 bases respectively, with 12 bases between them. This CDR3 is CASSPTGRMNTEAFF. The CDR3 DNA is TGTGCCAGCAGCCCAACTGGACGGATGAACACTGAAGCTTTCTTT.

The chain couples TRBV5-1 to TRBJ2-3; TRBD2 matches 7 bases. Germline V gene sequence: CDR1 SGHRS, CDR2 YFSETQ. This CDR3 region has 15 residues. V lost 5 bases, J lost 0 bases, and 6 bases stayed unmatched. CDR3 DNA: TGCGCCAGCAGACAAACTAGCGAAAGCACAGATACGCAGTATTTT. Amino acid sequence: CASRQTSESTDTQYF.

This sequence joins TRBV15 and TRBJ2-7; D unclear. CDR3 size: 13 residues. V was trimmed by 3 bases and J by 4 bases, leaving 10 bases between them. CDR1 and CDR2 from the germline V gene are LNHNV and YYDKDF (reference sequence). The CDR3 nucleotides read TGTGCCACCAGCAGCCCGAGGAGATACGAGCAGTACTTC. This encodes CATSSPRRYEQYF.

This chain connects TRBV10-3 to TRBJ1-2; the D is unclear. CDR1 is ENHRY and CDR2 is SYGVKD in the germline V gene. V lost 0 bases and J lost 3, with 5 bases in between. The CDR3 has 13 amino acids. The chain's CDR3 is CAISESRDYGYTF. CDR3 nucleotides: TGTGCCATCAGTGAGTCAAGGGACTATGGCTACACCTTC.

This clone turned up a few times. This sequence joins TRBV5-1 and TRBJ1-2, with 9 bases lining up with TRBD1. The CDR3 is 14 residues long. Trimming at V came to 4 bases and at J to 1 base, leaving 2 bases not matched to a gene. CDR1 is SGHRS, CDR2 YFSETQ, per germline. CDR3 region: CASSEGQGNYGYTF. As DNA, the CDR3 is TGCGCCAGCAGCGAGGGACAGGGTAACTATGGCTACACCTTC.

This rearrangement joins TRBV6-1 to TRBJ1-5; 8 bases are a match to TRBD1. V lost 1 base and J lost 2; bases outside the gene matches: 4. From germline, CDR1 is MNHNS and CDR2 SASEGT. The CDR3 loop spans 16 amino acids. As DNA, the CDR3 is TGTGCCAGCAGTGAAGGGACAGGGCGCGGCAATCAGCCCCAGCATTTT. Translated, it gives CASSEGTGRGNQPQHF.

This chain links TRBV4-3 with TRBJ1-2; no clear D gene. V was shortened by 0 bases and J by 5 bases, with 7 bases between the two germline ends. The CDR3 length is 13 residues. Germline loops: CDR1 LGHNA, CDR2 YSLEER. As DNA, the CDR3 is TGCGCCAGCAGCCAAGACCCGGTTTATGGCTACACCTTC. Its translation: CASSQDPVYGYTF.

The chain has TRBV20-1 and TRBJ2-7, with TRBD1 as a possible D gene (5 bases). This CDR3 has 16 residues. Trimming left V 3 bases short and J 1 base short, with 19 bases between. Germline V gene data show CDR1 as DFQATT and CDR2 as SNEGSKA (reference sequence). CDR3 amino acids: CSASKPGSVVSYEQYF. Here the CDR3 DNA reads TGCAGTGCTAGTAAGCCAGGGTCCGTGGTGTCCTACGAGCAGTACTTC.

The V call is TRBV19, the J call TRBJ1-4; TRBD1 agrees at 8 bases. Germline V gene lookup returns CDR1 LNHDA and CDR2 SQIVND (reference sequence). V gave up 11 bases and J gave up 0 bases; unmatched junction bases: 8. This CDR3 contains 15 residues. CDR3 nucleotides: TGTGCCGCGTCAGGGGGCTCGTCAACTAATGAAAAACTGTTTTTT. Its translation is CAASGGSSTNEKLFF.

This chain joins TRBV2 and TRBJ1-1, with a weak D call TRBD1 (6 bases). Germline lookup yields CDR1 SNHLY and CDR2 FYNNEI. The V gene lost 6 bases and the J gene lost 3 bases, with 14 bases spanning the gap. The CDR3 has 14 amino acids. The chain's CDR3 is CASRSWGRDTEAFF. For the CDR3, the DNA is TGTGCCAGCAGGTCGTGGGGGCGGGACACTGAAGCTTTCTTT.

The chain joins TRBV7-6 to TRBJ2-3; TRBD2 agrees at 9 bases. J gave up 2 bases and V 1 base, and 10 bases lay outside the gene matches. The CDR3 sequence is 18 residues long. The V gene's germline CDR1 is SGHVS and CDR2 FNYEAQ. The CDR3 sequence: CASSLGGGGGGATDTQYF. CDR3 bases: TGTGCCAGCAGCTTAGGAGGTGGTGGCGGGGGGGCCACAGATACGCAGTATTTT.

V gene TRBV24-1 combines with J gene TRBJ2-1; TRBD1 is a possible D gene (7 bases). The V and J ends lost 3 bases and 4 bases respectively, with 12 bases between them. CDR1 KGHDR and CDR2 SFDVKD come from the germline V gene. This CDR3 region has 15 residues. CDR3 sequence reads: CATSDPTGRYNEQFF. The CDR3 bases are TGTGCCACCAGTGATCCGACAGGGAGGTACAATGAGCAGTTCTTC.

The chain is built from TRBV6-1 and TRBJ1-1; D possibly corresponds to TRBD1 (6 bases). The CDR3 is 13 amino acids. V lost 1 base and J lost 10, with 13 bases in between. The V gene's germline CDR1 is MNHNS and CDR2 SASEGT. The CDR3 here is CASSEDWRGRAFF. The CDR3 DNA reads TGTGCCAGCAGTGAAGATTGGCGGGGGCGAGCTTTCTTT.

The chain is built from TRBV19 and TRBJ1-1; no firm D call. This CDR3 has 15 amino acids. CDR1 and CDR2 (germline): LNHDA, SQIVND (reference sequence). Between the trimmed V and J ends, which lost 5 bases and 0 bases, there was a span of 13 bases. This CDR3 reads CASSPELWLNTEAFF. The CDR3 coding sequence is TGTGCCAGTAGTCCGGAGTTGTGGCTGAACACTGAAGCTTTCTTT.

The V and J genes are TRBV30 and TRBJ1-1; D uncertain. V dropped 0 bases and J dropped 5 bases, with 7 bases sitting between them. Germline CDR1 is GTSNPN and CDR2 is SVGIG (reference sequence). This CDR3 has 12 amino acids. The CDR3 protein is CAWSVGGTEAFF. The CDR3 DNA follows: TGTGCCTGGAGTGTCGGCGGGACTGAAGCTTTCTTT.

V and J are TRBV4-1 and TRBJ2-5; D is tentatively TRBD1 or TRBD2 (5 bases each). CDR1 MGHRA and CDR2 YSYEKL come from the germline V gene. Trimming removed 3 bases from V and 5 bases from J, with 10 bases in between. This CDR3 comprises 13 residues. CDR3 amino acids: CASSHPRGETQYF. CDR3 DNA sequence: TGCGCCAGCAGCCACCCCCGGGGCGAGACCCAGTACTTC.

The J gene is TRBJ1-2, the V gene TRBV24-1; 8 bases map to TRBD1. J was trimmed by 7 bases and V by 4 bases; bases with no gene match: 10. The CDR3 consists of 15 residues. Per the germline V gene, CDR1 is KGHDR and CDR2 is SFDVKD. CDR3 nucleotide sequence: TGTGCCACCAGTGACCCAAGAGGACAGGGAAGTGGCTACACCTTC. Translation gives CATSDPRGQGSGYTF.

The chain links TRBV19 to TRBJ2-7; perhaps TRBD1 as D (7 bases). The germline gives CDR1 LNHDA, CDR2 SQIVND (reference sequence). CDR3 length equals 12 residues. Trimming left V 5 bases short and J 6 bases short, with 11 bases between. CDR3 residues: CASSFQGGEQYF. CDR3 sequence (DNA): TGTGCCAGTAGTTTCCAGGGGGGCGAGCAGTACTTC.

The chain employs TRBV19 and TRBJ1-1; D not certain. Deletions cut 2 bases from V and 2 bases from J, with 12 bases between. CDR1 is LNHDA, CDR2 SQIVND, per germline (reference sequence). The CDR3 consists of 15 residues. CDR3 loop: CASSIRAEINTEAFF. The CDR3 nucleotides read TGTGCCAGTAGTATACGCGCAGAGATAAACACTGAAGCTTTCTTT.